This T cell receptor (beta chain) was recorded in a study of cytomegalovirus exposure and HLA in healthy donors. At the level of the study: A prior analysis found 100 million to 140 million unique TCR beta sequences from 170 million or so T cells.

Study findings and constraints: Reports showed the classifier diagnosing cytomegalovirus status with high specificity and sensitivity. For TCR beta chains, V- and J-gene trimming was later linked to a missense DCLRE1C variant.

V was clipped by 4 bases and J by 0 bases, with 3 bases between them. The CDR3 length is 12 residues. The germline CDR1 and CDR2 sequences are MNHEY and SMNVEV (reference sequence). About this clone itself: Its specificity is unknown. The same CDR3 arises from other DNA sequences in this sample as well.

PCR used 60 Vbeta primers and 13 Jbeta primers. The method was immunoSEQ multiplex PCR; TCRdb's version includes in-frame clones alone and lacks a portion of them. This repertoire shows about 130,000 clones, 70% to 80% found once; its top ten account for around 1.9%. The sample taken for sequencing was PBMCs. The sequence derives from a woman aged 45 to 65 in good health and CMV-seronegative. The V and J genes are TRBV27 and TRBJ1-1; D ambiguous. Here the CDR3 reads CASSSMNTEAFF. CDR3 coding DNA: TGTGCCAGCAGTTCCATGAACACTGAAGCTTTCTTT.